Described below is a single T cell receptor beta chain sequence and its context. What it binds is not known. With 5 bases removed from V and 2 bases from J, the gap between germline ends came to 13 bases. CDR1 and CDR2 from the germline V gene are SGHTA and FQGNSA. CDR3 length equals 15 residues. Method: immunoSEQ multiplex PCR; TCRdb's copy keeps in-frame clones and lacks some. The data show 120,000 to 150,000 clones, roughly nine tenths seen once. The data were obtained in a study of T cell responses to AZD1222 COVID-19 vaccine. Points from the study as a whole: Spike-specific TCR breadth and depth both grew after two AZD1222 doses. Repertoire samples came only from after the peak T cell response. Clonal diversity was possibly underestimated; the donors were predominantly white British and more often female.

The chain combines TRBV7-2 with TRBJ1-5; D is possibly TRBD1 (6 bases). This TCR came from an adult who received the MenACWY meningococcal vaccine as a control. The material sequenced was peripheral blood, taken 28 days after the second dose of the MenACWY control vaccine. CDR3: CASSRQGLGNQPQHF. CDR3 nucleotide sequence: TGTGCCAGCAGCCGGCAGGGGCTTGGCAATCAGCCCCAGCATTTT. The full variable domain, its missing parts supplied by reference TRBV7-2 and TRBJ1-5, is GAGVSQSPSNKVTEKGKDVELRCDPISGHTALYWYRQSLGQGLEFLIYFQGNSAPDKSGLPSDRFSAERTGGSVSTLTIQRTQQEDSAVYLCASSRQGLGNQPQHFGDGTRLSIL.